These 18 T cell receptor beta chains originate from one sample sequenced in a study of shared clonotypes between healthy human individuals. TCRdb keeps only in-frame clones here, not all; method: immunoSEQ multiplex PCR. The table records some 1.5 million clones, around 98% of them present only once. The sequenced sample consisted of naive CD4+ T cells sorted from blood. Subset defined: CD45RA+ positively selected. Every receptor here comes from a man in his thirties or forties in good health.

This chain connects TRBV29-1 to TRBJ1-5; D perhaps matches TRBD1 (5 bases). The CDR3 spans 13 residues. V lost 6 bases to trimming and J lost 5 bases, with 14 bases between them. The germline CDR1 and CDR2 sequences are SQVTM and ANQGSEA. In nucleotides, the CDR3 is TGCAGCGTGAGGGGCGGGCAAGATCAGCCCCAGCATTTT. Translated: CSVRGGQDQPQHF.

The chain carries TRBV18 and TRBJ2-7, with D perhaps matching TRBD1 or TRBD2 (5 bases each). CDR3 size: 13 residues. Germline loops: CDR1 KGHSH, CDR2 LQKENI. Trimming cost V 6 bases and J 2 bases, with 11 bases left between them. This CDR3 reads CASSHGTAYEQYF. CDR3 bases: TGTGCCAGCTCCCACGGGACCGCCTACGAGCAGTACTTC.

The genes are TRBV14 and TRBJ1-2; D is ambiguous. There are 14 residues in the CDR3. Germline assignment: CDR1 SGHDN and CDR2 FVKESK. Trimming removed 1 base from V and 4 bases from J, with 10 bases in between. The CDR3 DNA reads as TGTGCCAGCAGCCAAGGGGCCAAGCGCTATGGCTACACCTTC. Residues: CASSQGAKRYGYTF.

V is TRBV20-1 and J is TRBJ1-2, with D unclear. V lost 4 bases and J 2 bases, leaving 5 bases between the germline ends. The germline V gene encodes CDR1 DFQATT and CDR2 SNEGSKA (reference sequence). The CDR3 has 11 residues. The CDR3 nucleotides are TGCAGTGCTATCGTCAACTATGGCTACACCTTC. Its translation: CSAIVNYGYTF.

The V call is TRBV5-1, the J call TRBJ2-5, with TRBD1 identical over 9 bases. This CDR3 contains 16 residues. Germline CDR1 and CDR2: SGHRS and YFSETQ. V was pared by 4 bases and J by 1 base, with 8 bases of the junction left unmatched. Here the CDR3 reads CASSPTGTGSQETQYF. The DNA for the CDR3 is TGCGCCAGCAGCCCCACCGGGACAGGGTCCCAAGAGACCCAGTACTTC.

This clone was seen just once. The CDR3 reads CASSLLGAGQGALLYEQYF. The DNA of the CDR3 is TGTGCCAGCAGCTTGCTAGGTGCGGGACAGGGGGCTTTATTGTACGAGCAGTACTTC. The chain joins TRBV5-6 to TRBJ2-7; TRBD1 matches at 12 bases. Trimming removed 1 base from V and 4 bases from J; junction bases left unmatched: 15. Germline V CDR1 and CDR2: SGHDT, YYEEEE. The CDR3 is made up of 19 amino acids.

The gene calls are TRBV6-1 and TRBJ2-7; D remains ambiguous. CDR1 and CDR2 (germline): MNHNS, SASEGT. V lost 8 bases and J lost 7, with 12 bases in between. This CDR3 is 11 amino acids long. Here the CDR3 DNA reads TGTGCCAGCCTCTACTTAAGGGAGCAGTACTTC. It specifies CASLYLREQYF.

V is TRBV5-4 and J is TRBJ1-4; no firm D call. From germline, CDR1 is SGHNT and CDR2 YYREEE (reference sequence). Trimming left V 4 bases short and J 5 bases short, with 3 bases between. CDR3 length equals 11 residues. CDR3 amino acids: CASSLNEKLFF. In DNA form, the CDR3 reads TGTGCCAGCAGCCTCAATGAAAAACTGTTTTTT.

This clone was seen just once. The chain carries TRBV9 and TRBJ2-1, with D unresolved. The germline V gene has CDR1 SGDLS and CDR2 YYNGEE. Trimming stripped 5 bases from V and 2 bases from J, with 8 bases between. This CDR3 has 13 residues. The CDR3 loop is CASSNGAYNEQFF. Written as DNA, the CDR3 is TGTGCCAGCAGTAACGGAGCCTACAATGAGCAGTTCTTC.

The chain has TRBV7-3 and TRBJ2-1; D not certain. The germline gives CDR1 SGHTA, CDR2 FQGTGA. V shed 4 bases and J shed 5 bases, with 12 bases lying between them. CDR3 length: 14 amino acids. This CDR3 is CASSSSLVHNEQFF. CDR3 DNA: TGTGCCAGCAGCTCATCGCTAGTCCACAATGAGCAGTTCTTC.

This sequence joins TRBV6-5 and TRBJ2-1; TRBD2 matches at 10 bases. V dropped 0 bases and J dropped 11; count of bases not matched to a gene: 7. CDR1 and CDR2 from the germline V gene are MNHEY and SVGAGI. The CDR3 runs to 15 residues. The CDR3 bases are TGTGCCAGCAGTTACTCTACTAGCGGGGTCACGCAGCAGTTCTTC. As protein: CASSYSTSGVTQQFF.

This chain joins TRBV13 and TRBJ2-7; TRBD1 aligns across 9 bases. The CDR3 is 14 amino acids. The germline V gene encodes CDR1 PRHDT and CDR2 FYEKMQ (reference sequence). Trimming took 1 base from V and 5 from J; bases not matched to a gene: 3. Here the CDR3 reads CASSLDRGRNEQYF. The CDR3 DNA sequence: TGTGCCAGCAGCTTAGACAGGGGGCGAAACGAGCAGTACTTC. Full variable domain (remainder filled in from reference TRBV13 and TRBJ2-7): AAGVIQSPRHLIKEKRETATLKCYPIPRHDTVYWYQQGPGQDPQFLISFYEKMQSDKGSIPDRFSAQQFSDYHSELNMSSLELGDSALYFCASSLDRGRNEQYFGPGTRLTVT.

Details on this clone: One end of the junction fails to match germline, which may point to a read error. V is TRBV2 and J is TRBJ2-7, with TRBD2 matching 9 bases. Germline lookup yields CDR1 SNHLY and CDR2 FYNNEI. This CDR3 is 12 amino acids long. CDR3 sequence (DNA): TGTGCCAGCAGTACGTTAGCGGGAGAAGGTGACTTC. This encodes CASSTLAGEGDF.

This chain connects TRBV5-6 to TRBJ2-7; D unclear. In germline, CDR1 is SGHDT, CDR2 YYEEEE. Trimming removed 1 base from V and 1 base from J, with 6 bases in between. This CDR3 region has 13 residues. CDR3 protein: CASSLWPSYEQYF. DNA of the CDR3: TGTGCCAGCAGCTTGTGGCCATCCTACGAGCAGTACTTC.

V and J are TRBV18 and TRBJ2-3; no firm D call. The germline gives CDR1 KGHSH, CDR2 LQKENI. Deletions cut 0 bases from V and 2 bases from J, with 9 bases between. The CDR3 contains 15 residues. CDR3 region: CASSPPLPSTDTQYF. CDR3 sequence (DNA): TGTGCCAGCTCACCACCGTTGCCTTCCACAGATACGCAGTATTTT.

This chain uses TRBV7-6 with TRBJ2-5, with D hard to call. CDR1 SGHVS and CDR2 FNYEAQ come from the germline V gene. Trimming removed 3 bases at V and 5 bases at J, with 10 bases between. This CDR3 has 13 amino acids. The CDR3 protein is CASSFDIRETQYF. CDR3 bases: TGTGCCAGCAGCTTCGACATTCGGGAGACCCAGTACTTC. The full variable domain, its missing parts supplied by reference TRBV7-6 and TRBJ2-5, is GAGVSQSPRYKVTKRGQDVALRCDPISGHVSLYWYRQALGQGPEFLTYFNYEAQQDKSGLPNDRFSAERPEGSISTLTIQRTEQRDSAMYRCASSFDIRETQYFGPGTRLLVL.

This chain links TRBV7-8 with TRBJ2-7; 8 positions match TRBD2. Trimming removed 4 bases from V and 6 bases from J; junction bases left unmatched: 5. This CDR3 contains 13 residues. Germline V CDR1 and CDR2: SGHVS, FQNEAQ. CDR3 in amino acids: CASSSNGRAEQYF. The CDR3 DNA sequence: TGTGCCAGCAGCTCTAACGGGAGGGCCGAGCAGTACTTC.

This clone has only one observation. V is TRBV9 and J is TRBJ1-3; no clear D. This CDR3 comprises 14 residues. Germline values: CDR1 SGDLS, CDR2 YYNGEE. V was cut by 3 bases and J by 0 bases, with 7 bases left in between. CDR3 DNA: TGTGCCAGCAGCGGGGGTGACTCTGGAAACACCATATATTTT. Protein product: CASSGGDSGNTIYF. The full variable domain, rest sourced from reference TRBV9 and TRBJ1-3, is DSGVTQTPKHLITATGQRVTLRCSPRSGDLSVYWYQQSLDQGLQFLIQYYNGEERAKGNILERFSAQQFPDLHSELNLSSLELGDSALYFCASSGGDSGNTIYFGEGSWLTVV.